The 19 T cell receptor beta chains below all came from one sample that was sequenced in a study of shared clonotypes between healthy human individuals. Produced via immunoSEQ multiplex PCR; TCRdb's table is partial and in-frame only. The sample lists over 150,000 clones; around 63% were seen once. The sample was memory CD4+ T cells sorted from blood. The sample's subset: CD45RA-negative fraction. The origin of the receptors is a man younger than 40 in good health.

The chain couples TRBV30 to TRBJ2-1, with D tentatively TRBD2 (6 bases). This CDR3 spans 22 amino acids. V was pared by 5 bases and J by 3 bases, with 38 bases between. Germline CDR1 GTSNPN, CDR2 SVGIG (reference sequence). Here the CDR3 DNA reads TGTGCCTGGCAGCCGGCGCTGTATCTACCTCACGGGGGTCCCAAAAACTACAATGAGCAGTTCTTC. Its translation: CAWQPALYLPHGGPKNYNEQFF. Based on the CDR3 plus reference TRBV30 and TRBJ2-1, the full variable domain is SQTIHQWPATLVQPVGSPLSLECTVEGTSNPNLYWYRQAAGRGLQLLFYSVGIGQISSEVPQNLSASRPQDRQFILSSKKLLLSDSGFYLCAWQPALYLPHGGPKNYNEQFFGPGTRLTVL.

This clone was seen only a few times. This same CDR3 is encoded by further DNA sequences in the sample. The chain employs TRBV11-2 and TRBJ2-1; maybe TRBD2 (6 bases). V lost 3 bases and J 5 bases, leaving 11 bases between the germline ends. The germline gives CDR1 SGHAT, CDR2 FQNNGV. The CDR3 consists of 14 residues. This chain's CDR3 is CASSLGTSNNEQFF. CDR3 coding DNA: TGTGCCAGCAGCTTGGGGACTTCCAACAATGAGCAGTTCTTC. Combining the CDR3 with reference TRBV11-2 and TRBJ2-1 gives the whole variable domain EAGVAQSPRYKIIEKRQSVAFWCNPISGHATLYWYQQILGQGPKLLIQFQNNGVVDDSQLPKDRFSAERLKGVDSTLKIQPAKLEDSAVYLCASSLGTSNNEQFFGPGTRLTVL.

The V and J genes are TRBV14 and TRBJ1-2; the D is unclear. CDR3 length: 15 amino acids. The germline V and J ends were trimmed by 0 bases and 8 bases, with 16 bases remaining between them. The V gene's germline CDR1 is SGHDN and CDR2 FVKESK. The CDR3 coding sequence is TGTGCCAGCAGCCAAGATATTAGAGCGGGGTACGGCTACACCTTC. Translation: CASSQDIRAGYGYTF.

A note on this clone: Other nucleotide sequences in the sample specify the same CDR3. V usage is TRBV9 and J usage is TRBJ2-3, with D perhaps TRBD2 (5 bases). CDR1 is SGDLS, CDR2 YYNGEE, per germline. CDR3 length: 11 amino acids. Deletions cut 5 bases from V and 5 bases from J, with 6 bases between. The CDR3, as DNA: TGTGCCAGCAGTCGGGGAGATACGCAGTATTTT. Translated: CASSRGDTQYF.

This clone was counted a few times. CDR3 loop: CASSFDSMETQYF. In DNA form, the CDR3 reads TGCGCCAGCAGTTTCGACAGCATGGAGACCCAGTACTTC. The V call is TRBV5-1, the J call TRBJ2-5; a weak D match, TRBD1 (5 bases). The CDR3 length is 13 residues. Trimming removed 5 bases from V and 5 bases from J, with 13 bases in between. Germline CDR1 and CDR2: SGHRS and YFSETQ.

This chain uses TRBV28 with TRBJ2-7; no clear D gene. V shed 2 bases and J shed 6 bases, with 8 bases lying between them. The CDR3 is made up of 12 amino acids. Germline-derived CDR1 and CDR2 are MDHEN and SYDVKM. The CDR3 sequence is CASSLGRREQYF. The CDR3 DNA follows: TGTGCCAGCAGTTTAGGGCGTCGCGAGCAGTACTTC. The full variable domain, in which reference TRBV28 and TRBJ2-7 provide the parts outside the CDR3, is DVKVTQSSRYLVKRTGEKVFLECVQDMDHENMFWYRQDPGLGLRLIYFSYDVKMKEKGDIPEGYSVSREKKERFSLILESASTNQTSMYLCASSLGRREQYFGPGTRLTVT.

The chain has TRBV11-2 and TRBJ2-5; no firm D call. The CDR3 extends over 13 amino acids. V lost 1 base and J lost 5, with 8 bases in between. Germline V gene lookup returns CDR1 SGHAT and CDR2 FQNNGV. The CDR3, as DNA: TGTGCCAGCAGCTTAGCCGTAAGTGAGACCCAGTACTTC. Its protein product is CASSLAVSETQYF.

This clone was detected ten times or more. The chain carries TRBV5-1 and TRBJ2-7; no clear D gene. The V gene lost 0 bases and the J gene lost 0 bases, with 10 bases spanning the gap. This CDR3 is built from 15 residues. The germline CDR1 and CDR2 sequences are SGHRS and YFSETQ. The CDR3 loop reads CASSLGAADSYEQYF. The CDR3 coding sequence is TGCGCCAGCAGCTTGGGGGCAGCAGACTCCTACGAGCAGTACTTC.

V is TRBV2 and J is TRBJ1-1; D is unclear. V was trimmed by 8 bases and J by 3 bases, leaving 13 bases between them. Germline assignment: CDR1 SNHLY and CDR2 FYNNEI. CDR3 size: 13 residues. This CDR3 is CASENERDTEAFF. The DNA of the CDR3 is TGTGCCAGCGAAAATGAGAGGGACACTGAAGCTTTCTTT.

The chain has TRBV5-1 and TRBJ2-5, with D unclear. The CDR3 covers 13 residues. Germline V gene sequence: CDR1 SGHRS, CDR2 YFSETQ. Deletions cut 3 bases from V and 3 bases from J, with 9 bases between. The CDR3 is CASSSTPEETQYF. In DNA form, the CDR3 reads TGCGCCAGCAGCTCGACACCAGAAGAGACCCAGTACTTC.

The chain uses TRBV6-6 and TRBJ1-1, with D perhaps matching TRBD1 (5 bases). V lost 6 bases and J 4 bases, leaving 12 bases between the germline ends. This CDR3 contains 13 residues. The germline V gene encodes CDR1 MNHNY and CDR2 SVGAGI (reference sequence). CDR3 loop: CASSEWGGTEAFF. CDR3 coding DNA: TGTGCCAGCAGCGAATGGGGGGGCACTGAAGCTTTCTTT.

This rearrangement joins TRBV30 to TRBJ2-7; 9 nucleotides line up with TRBD1. The germline gives CDR1 GTSNPN, CDR2 SVGIG (reference sequence). This CDR3 is built from 14 residues. With 3 bases clipped from V and 2 bases from J, the junction kept 5 bases outside the gene matches. The CDR3 DNA follows: TGTGCCTGGAGCGCCGGGACAGGGCCCTACGAGCAGTACTTC. Translated: CAWSAGTGPYEQYF. The full variable domain, with the rest looked up from reference TRBV30 and TRBJ2-7, is SQTIHQWPATLVQPVGSPLSLECTVEGTSNPNLYWYRQAAGRGLQLLFYSVGIGQISSEVPQNLSASRPQDRQFILSSKKLLLSDSGFYLCAWSAGTGPYEQYFGPGTRLTVT.

This chain connects TRBV5-1 to TRBJ2-4; TRBD2 aligns across 11 bases. Unmatched junction bases numbered 11, after V lost 4 bases and J lost 8 bases. This CDR3 spans 16 amino acids. The germline CDR1 and CDR2 sequences are SGHRS and YFSETQ. In nucleotides, the CDR3 is TGCGCCAGCAGCCCGGGGACTAGCGGACCCGGGGACATTCAGTACTTC. Encoded protein: CASSPGTSGPGDIQYF. The variable domain in full, completed from reference TRBV5-1 and TRBJ2-4, reads KAGVTQTPRYLIKTRGQQVTLSCSPISGHRSVSWYQQTPGQGLQFLFEYFSETQRNKGNFPGRFSGRQFSNSRSEMNVSTLELGDSALYLCASSPGTSGPGDIQYFGAGTRLSVL.

V and J are TRBV5-1 and TRBJ2-7; D could derive from TRBD1 or TRBD2 (5 bases each). Germline CDR1 SGHRS, CDR2 YFSETQ. Trimming pared 0 bases from V and 2 bases from J, leaving 12 bases between. This CDR3 comprises 15 residues. The CDR3 loop reads CASSLVGTAPYEQYF. The CDR3 DNA is TGCGCCAGCAGCTTGGTTGGGACGGCCCCCTACGAGCAGTACTTC. The whole variable domain, filled in from reference TRBV5-1 and TRBJ2-7, reads KAGVTQTPRYLIKTRGQQVTLSCSPISGHRSVSWYQQTPGQGLQFLFEYFSETQRNKGNFPGRFSGRQFSNSRSEMNVSTLELGDSALYLCASSLVGTAPYEQYFGPGTRLTVT.

The chain has TRBV11-3 and TRBJ2-1, with D perhaps TRBD2 (5 bases). This CDR3 is 14 amino acids long. Per germline, CDR1 SGHNT and CDR2 YENEEA. Trimming removed 5 bases at V and 0 bases at J, with 8 bases between. DNA for the CDR3: TGTGCCAGCAGCCGTCGGGGCTCCTACAATGAGCAGTTCTTC. Its translation is CASSRRGSYNEQFF.

The chain has TRBV13 and TRBJ2-7; the D call may be TRBD1 or TRBD2 (6 bases each). The CDR3 sequence is 12 residues long. The germline V gene encodes CDR1 PRHDT and CDR2 FYEKMQ (reference sequence). Trimming removed 8 bases from V and 5 bases from J, with 13 bases in between. CDR3 amino acids: CASQKGGHEQYF. The DNA of the CDR3 is TGTGCCAGCCAAAAGGGGGGCCACGAGCAGTACTTC.

This clone was picked up one time. The chain links TRBV19 to TRBJ1-3, with D hard to call. Germline CDR1 reads LNHDA; CDR2 reads SQIVND (reference sequence). The CDR3 contains 17 residues. V shed 6 bases and J shed 2 bases, with 20 bases lying between them. CDR3 in amino acids: CASSATGILGTGNTIYF. CDR3 sequence (DNA): TGTGCCAGTAGCGCGACTGGGATTCTCGGCACTGGAAACACCATATATTTT.

A few counts support this clone. V usage is TRBV6-5 and J usage is TRBJ2-7; D call uncertain. V lost 5 bases and J 5 bases, leaving 10 bases between the germline ends. CDR3 length: 12 amino acids. From germline, CDR1 is MNHEY and CDR2 SVGAGI. CDR3 sequence: CASSLHGDEQYF. The CDR3 DNA sequence: TGTGCCAGCAGTCTTCATGGGGACGAGCAGTACTTC.

This clone was found many times. This chain connects TRBV11-2 to TRBJ2-7; 11 positions agree with TRBD2. V lost 1 base and J lost 3; bases outside the gene matches: 2. There are 15 residues in the CDR3. The germline V gene has CDR1 SGHAT and CDR2 FQNNGV. The CDR3 here is CASSLVLAGGYEQYF. DNA for the CDR3: TGTGCCAGCAGCTTAGTGCTAGCGGGAGGCTACGAGCAGTACTTC. Full variable domain (outside the CDR3, taken from reference TRBV11-2 and TRBJ2-7): EAGVAQSPRYKIIEKRQSVAFWCNPISGHATLYWYQQILGQGPKLLIQFQNNGVVDDSQLPKDRFSAERLKGVDSTLKIQPAKLEDSAVYLCASSLVLAGGYEQYFGPGTRLTVT.